Each of the 18 T cell receptor beta chains below was sequenced from the same sample in a study of control samples from healthy donors and cancer patients. Data came from immunoSEQ multiplex PCR; TCRdb stores just in-frame clones and leaves some out. This table holds tens of thousands of clones, about 82% found once. The specimen sequenced was PBMCs. The source of these receptors is a woman between 55 and 75 years old with head and neck cancer.

This clone was seen a few times. The CDR3 protein is CASSLAGNYPNEQFF. The CDR3 nucleotides are TGTGCCAGCAGCTTAGCGGGAAATTACCCCAATGAGCAGTTCTTC. This rearrangement joins TRBV7-2 to TRBJ2-1, with no clear D. This CDR3 region has 15 residues. Per the germline V gene, CDR1 is SGHTA and CDR2 is FQGNSA. The V and J ends lost 0 bases and 6 bases respectively, with 12 bases between them.

The chain joins TRBV7-8 to TRBJ1-1; TRBD1 matches at 9 bases. The junction had 7 bases not matched to a gene; V was cut back by 4 bases and J by 4 bases. In germline, CDR1 is SGHVS, CDR2 FQNEAQ. This CDR3 is built from 15 residues. CDR3 bases: TGTGCCAGCAGCTCAACTGACAGGGGGAGCACTGAAGCTTTCTTT. Protein sequence: CASSSTDRGSTEAFF.

This chain joins TRBV6-6 and TRBJ2-7; TRBD1 matches at 8 bases. There are 17 residues in the CDR3. V dropped 5 bases and J dropped 0; count of bases not matched to a gene: 12. The germline gives CDR1 MNHNY, CDR2 SVGAGI (reference sequence). The CDR3 DNA is TGTGCCAGCAGTCTAGATACAGGGGGTCGAAGCTCCTACGAGCAGTACTTC. Protein: CASSLDTGGRSSYEQYF.

The gene calls are TRBV7-6 and TRBJ1-6, with D possibly TRBD1 on 5 matching bases. CDR1 is SGHVS, CDR2 FNYEAQ, per germline. Trimming took off 0 bases at V and 7 bases at J, with 16 bases between the two ends. The CDR3 totals 17 residues. This chain's CDR3 is CASSLARSRGGNSPLHF. The CDR3 DNA is TGTGCCAGCAGCTTAGCGCGATCAAGGGGAGGAAATTCACCCCTCCACTTT.

This CDR3 reads CATSDPGIRRGPETQYF. The CDR3 nucleotides are TGTGCCACCAGTGATCCCGGTATCCGCAGGGGGCCAGAGACCCAGTACTTC. The V and J genes are TRBV24-1 and TRBJ2-5, with 8 bases fitting TRBD1. The CDR3 spans 17 residues. V shed 3 bases, J shed 4 bases, and the junction held 12 bases outside the gene matches. In germline, CDR1 is KGHDR, CDR2 SFDVKD.

This clone turned up a few times. The chain links TRBV5-1 to TRBJ2-2, with D hard to call. The CDR3 loop spans 13 amino acids. Germline V CDR1 and CDR2: SGHRS, YFSETQ. The V and J ends lost 9 bases and 0 bases respectively, with 9 bases between them. The CDR3 sequence is CATPTANTGELFF. The DNA of the CDR3 is TGCGCCACCCCGACGGCGAACACCGGGGAGCTGTTTTTT. The full variable domain, in which reference TRBV5-1 and TRBJ2-2 provide the parts outside the CDR3, is KAGVTQTPRYLIKTRGQQVTLSCSPISGHRSVSWYQQTPGQGLQFLFEYFSETQRNKGNFPGRFSGRQFSNSRSEMNVSTLELGDSALYLCATPTANTGELFFGEGSRLTVL.

The chain couples TRBV7-9 to TRBJ2-5, with D unresolved. Germline V gene data show CDR1 as SEHNR and CDR2 as FQNEAQ (reference sequence). CDR3 length equals 14 residues. Trimming pared 3 bases from V and 5 bases from J, leaving 13 bases between. The CDR3 coding sequence is TGTGCCAGCAGCTTGCATGGGGATGTGGAGACCCAGTACTTC. This gives the protein CASSLHGDVETQYF.

This clone showed up just a few times. The chain employs TRBV19 and TRBJ2-5; the match to TRBD2 covers 15 bases. CDR3 size: 15 residues. J gave up 5 bases and V 7 bases, and 5 bases lay outside the gene matches. The germline CDR1 and CDR2 sequences are LNHDA and SQIVND (reference sequence). As DNA, the CDR3 is TGTGCCAGTACGGGACTAGCGGGAGGAAGGGAGACCCAGTACTTC. This gives the protein CASTGLAGGRETQYF.

This clone was seen a single time. The chain carries TRBV7-8 and TRBJ2-7; 7 nucleotides agree with TRBD2. The trim removed 1 base at V and 6 bases at J, leaving 3 bases unmatched. The germline CDR1 and CDR2 sequences are SGHVS and FQNEAQ. There are 13 residues in the CDR3. The CDR3, as DNA: TGTGCCAGCAGCTTAGGCGGGACTACCGAGCAGTACTTC. Residues: CASSLGGTTEQYF.

The gene calls are TRBV19 and TRBJ2-1; TRBD1 agrees at 7 bases. This CDR3 comprises 14 residues. Germline CDR1 LNHDA, CDR2 SQIVND (reference sequence). The ends lost 6 bases at V and 2 bases at J; junction bases unmatched: 4. The CDR3 loop is CASRTDRTYNEQFF. In DNA form, the CDR3 reads TGTGCCAGTAGGACGGACAGGACCTACAATGAGCAGTTCTTC.

This clone has only one observation. The chain is built from TRBV29-1 and TRBJ2-5; 8 bases map to TRBD2. J was trimmed by 5 bases and V by 0 bases; bases with no gene match: 8. CDR3 length: 15 amino acids. Germline V lookup: CDR1 SQVTM, CDR2 ANQGSEA. CDR3 sequence (DNA): TGCAGCGTTGAAGATCCCGCGGGGGGCCGTGAGACCCAGTACTTC. Amino acid sequence: CSVEDPAGGRETQYF. Filled out from reference TRBV29-1 and TRBJ2-5, the complete variable domain reads SAVISQKPSRDICQRGTSLTIQCQVDSQVTMMFWYRQQPGQSLTLIATANQGSEATYESGFVIDKFPISRPNLTFSTLTVSNMSPEDSSIYLCSVEDPAGGRETQYFGPGTRLLVL.

V is TRBV27 and J is TRBJ1-1, with 8 bases that match TRBD1. The CDR3 has 14 residues. CDR1 and CDR2 (germline): MNHEY, SMNVEV (reference sequence). The V segment lost 5 bases and the J segment 0 bases; nucleotides outside the gene matches: 2. CDR3 residues: CASSRTGLNTEAFF. The DNA for the CDR3 is TGTGCCAGCAGTAGGACAGGGTTGAACACTGAAGCTTTCTTT.

This sequence joins TRBV29-1 and TRBJ2-1, with 8 positions matching TRBD2. CDR1 and CDR2 (germline): SQVTM, ANQGSEA. The V segment lost 5 bases and the J segment 9 bases; nucleotides outside the gene matches: 6. The length of the CDR3 is 12 residues. This CDR3 reads CSVTVAGFEQFF. CDR3 sequence (DNA): TGCAGCGTTACGGTAGCGGGGTTTGAGCAGTTCTTC.

The rearrangement uses TRBV4-3 and TRBJ1-2; maybe TRBD1 (6 bases). The CDR3 spans 16 residues. The germline V gene encodes CDR1 LGHNA and CDR2 YSLEER. Deletions cut 4 bases from V and 5 bases from J, with 20 bases between. CDR3: CASSLISGQIKYGYTF. The CDR3 DNA is TGCGCCAGCAGCCTCATCTCGGGACAAATAAAATATGGCTACACCTTC.

This chain uses TRBV30 with TRBJ1-2; no reliable D call. This CDR3 contains 16 residues. Trimming pared 4 bases from V and 5 bases from J, leaving 23 bases between. Per the germline V gene, CDR1 is GTSNPN and CDR2 is SVGIG (reference sequence). The CDR3 coding sequence is TGTGCCTGGATTCCCTCAAGGTCTGGTTACCCGTATGGCTACACCTTC. It encodes CAWIPSRSGYPYGYTF.

This rearrangement joins TRBV24-1 to TRBJ1-2; D gene uncertain. CDR3 length: 12 residues. Trimming left V 5 bases short and J 9 bases short, with 12 bases between. The V gene's germline CDR1 is KGHDR and CDR2 SFDVKD. This CDR3 is CATSARGERYTF. CDR3 bases: TGTGCCACCAGTGCCCGTGGGGAACGCTACACCTTC.

The chain recombines TRBV7-2 with TRBJ1-2; a possible D gene is TRBD1 (5 bases). CDR1 is SGHTA and CDR2 is FQGNSA in the germline V gene. V was shortened by 0 bases and J by 4 bases, with 12 bases between the two germline ends. CDR3 size: 15 residues. CDR3 residues: CASSLAGGMSYGYTF. CDR3 coding DNA: TGTGCCAGCAGCTTAGCGGGGGGGATGAGCTATGGCTACACCTTC.

The CDR3 sequence is CASGRRQGYTGELFF. The CDR3 region has the DNA TGTGCTAGTGGTCGCCGACAGGGCTACACCGGGGAGCTGTTTTTT. The V and J genes are TRBV12-5 and TRBJ2-2; 7 nucleotides agree with TRBD1. V lost 5 bases, J lost 3 bases, and 6 bases stayed unmatched. The germline V gene has CDR1 LGHNT and CDR2 FRNRAP. The CDR3 sequence is 15 residues long.